The following is a TCR beta chain sequence with its context. Its antigen is currently unknown. CDR1 is ENHRY, CDR2 SYGVKD, per germline. The CDR3 runs to 14 residues. V shed 4 bases, J shed 1 base, and the junction held 0 bases outside the gene matches. The entry originates in a study of OX40 agonist ivuxolimab in advanced cancers. Study conclusions and caveats: With doses of 0.1 to 3.0 mg/kg, CD4+ and CD8+ blood T cells had undergone clonal expansion by week 6. Expanded clones tended on average to be more numerous among CD8+ T cells than CD4+.

The assay was immunoSEQ multiplex PCR, and TCRdb's table has in-frame clones only and misses some. The table includes about 44,000 clones, approximately 90% detected once. This sample comprised CD4+ or CD8+ T cells sorted from blood, obtained in a trial of the OX40 agonist ivuxolimab. The TCR sequence derives from an adult with an advanced solid tumor such as melanoma, head and neck, liver or kidney cancer. The rearrangement links TRBV10-3 to TRBJ2-3; 9 bases fit TRBD2. As DNA, the CDR3 is TGTGCCATCAGTGGGACTAGCGGCACAGATACGCAGTATTTT. Amino acids: CAISGTSGTDTQYF.